Presented here are 6 T cell receptor beta chains from one specimen sequenced in a study of CD8 T cell repertoires and HIV-1 epitope variants. The data were produced by immunoSEQ multiplex PCR, yet TCRdb's version contains in-frame clones alone and is incomplete. The sample lists some 5,000 clones; 55% to 70% were seen once. These receptors' antigens are unknown. Source material: cultured CD8+ T cells derived from PBMCs. The receptors come from a male donor with HIV.

The chain recombines TRBV10-3 with TRBJ2-7, with 8 bases identical to TRBD1. V trimming: 10 bases; J trimming: 0 bases; junction bases outside the gene matches: 2. Germline V gives CDR1 ENHRY, CDR2 SYGVKD. The CDR3 is 12 amino acids. The CDR3: CATGTGSYEQYF. The DNA of the CDR3 is TGTGCCACCGGGACAGGCTCCTACGAGCAGTACTTC.

The chain recombines TRBV28 with TRBJ1-1; D unresolved. Germline CDR1 MDHEN, CDR2 SYDVKM. This CDR3 is 17 amino acids long. V lost 5 bases to trimming and J lost 0 bases, with 19 bases between them. The CDR3 DNA is TGTGCCAGCAGTGCTAACCAAGCTTCAGAGATGAACACTGAAGCTTTCTTT. This gives the protein CASSANQASEMNTEAFF.

The chain recombines TRBV28 with TRBJ2-7, with 12 bases fitting TRBD2. Germline CDR1 MDHEN, CDR2 SYDVKM. This CDR3 has 15 amino acids. V dropped 7 bases and J dropped 1; count of bases not matched to a gene: 5. CDR3 protein: CASKLAGGRSYEQYF. Here the CDR3 DNA reads TGTGCCAGCAAACTAGCGGGAGGTCGATCCTACGAGCAGTACTTC.

V usage is TRBV13 and J usage is TRBJ2-5; TRBD2 matches 8 bases. The J call is uncertain, as TRBJ2-7 better fits the DNA end. Germline CDR1 and CDR2: PRHDT and FYEKMQ (reference sequence). The CDR3 runs 14 residues. The CDR3 loop is CASSFQRGTYEQYF. The CDR3 DNA sequence: TGTGCCAGCAGCTTCCAGCGGGGGACCTACGAGCAGTACTTC.

This rearrangement joins TRBV4-1 to TRBJ1-1; D remains unclear. Trimming took 3 bases from V and 0 from J, leaving 8 bases between them. The CDR3 is 14 residues long. The germline gives CDR1 MGHRA, CDR2 YSYEKL. This CDR3 is CASSQVGMNTEAFF. CDR3 bases: TGCGCCAGCAGCCAGGTCGGGATGAACACTGAAGCTTTCTTT.

CDR3 amino acids: CASSQILGRVRGNTIYF. The CDR3 coding sequence is TGCGCCAGCAGCCAAATCCTTGGCAGAGTTCGTGGAAACACCATATATTTT. V is TRBV4-1 and J is TRBJ1-3; no reliable D call. This CDR3 has 17 amino acids. Germline CDR1 MGHRA, CDR2 YSYEKL. The ends were cut back, 2 bases at V and 3 bases at J, with 17 bases in the middle.